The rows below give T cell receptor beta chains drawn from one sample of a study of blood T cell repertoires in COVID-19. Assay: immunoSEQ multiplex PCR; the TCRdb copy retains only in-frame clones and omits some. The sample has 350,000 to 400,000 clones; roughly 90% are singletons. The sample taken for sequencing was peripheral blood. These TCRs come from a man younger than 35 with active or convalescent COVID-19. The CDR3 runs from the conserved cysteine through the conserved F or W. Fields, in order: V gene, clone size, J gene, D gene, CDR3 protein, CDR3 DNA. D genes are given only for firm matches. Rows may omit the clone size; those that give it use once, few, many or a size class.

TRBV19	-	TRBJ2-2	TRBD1	CASSKRGQGSSNTGELFF	TGTGCCAGTAGTAAACGGGGACAGGGATCCTCGAACACCGGGGAGCTGTTTTTT
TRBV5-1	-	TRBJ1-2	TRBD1	CASRLGQGSYGYTF	TGCGCCAGCCGCCTGGGACAGGGAAGCTATGGCTACACCTTC
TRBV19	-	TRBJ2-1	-	CASSPLAGQDEQFF	TGTGCCAGTAGTCCCCTGGCGGGGCAGGATGAGCAGTTCTTC
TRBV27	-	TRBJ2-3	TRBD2	CASSSGLAGGSDTQYF	TGTGCCAGCAGCTCGGGACTAGCGGGGGGATCAGATACGCAGTATTTT
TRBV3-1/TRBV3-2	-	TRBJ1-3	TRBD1	CASSPYGQGADTIYF	TGTGCCAGCAGCCCCTATGGACAGGGGGCTGACACCATATATTTT
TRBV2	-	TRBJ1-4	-	CASTPPGANEKLFF	TGTGCCAGCACCCCCCCGGGGGCTAATGAAAAACTGTTTTTT
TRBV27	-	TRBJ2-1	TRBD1	CATWDRDVQLEQFF	TGTGCCACCTGGGACAGGGACGTACAATTAGAGCAGTTCTTC
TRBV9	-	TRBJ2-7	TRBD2	CASSVGGTTNYEQYF	TGTGCCAGCAGCGTGGGCGGGACTACGAACTACGAGCAGTACTTC
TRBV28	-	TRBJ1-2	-	CASSFRLSGNYGYTF	TGTGCCAGCAGTTTTCGCTTGTCGGGGAACTATGGCTACACCTTC
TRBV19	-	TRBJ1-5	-	CASSIGQTYSNQPQHF	TGTGCCAGTAGTATCGGACAAACTTATAGCAATCAGCCCCAGCATTTT
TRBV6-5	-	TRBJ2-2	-	CATKPAGTNTGELFF	TGTGCCACGAAACCCGCCGGGACAAACACCGGGGAGCTGTTTTTT
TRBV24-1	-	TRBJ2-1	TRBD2	CATSDFSGRTFSSYNEQFF	TGTGCCACCAGTGACTTTAGCGGGAGGACCTTTTCCTCCTACAATGAGCAGTTCTTC
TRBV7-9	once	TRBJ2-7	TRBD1	CASSAQTGGYYEQYF	TGTGCCAGCAGCGCACAGACAGGGGGGTACTACGAGCAGTACTTC
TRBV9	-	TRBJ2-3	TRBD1	CASSGQGVGDTQYF	TGTGCCAGCAGTGGACAGGGGGTAGGGGATACGCAGTATTTT
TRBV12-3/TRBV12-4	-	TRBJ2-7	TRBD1	CASRQRQGYEQYF	TGTGCCAGCAGACAAAGACAGGGCTACGAGCAGTACTTC
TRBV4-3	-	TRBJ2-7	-	CASSQERGQPLISYEQYF	TGCGCCAGCAGCCAAGAACGTGGGCAGCCACTCATCTCCTACGAGCAGTACTTC
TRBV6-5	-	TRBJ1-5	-	CASSPFTGSQPQHF	TGTGCCAGCAGCCCATTCACAGGTTCCCAGCCCCAGCATTTT
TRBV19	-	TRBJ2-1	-	CASSFQTYNEQFF	TGTGCCAGTAGTTTCCAGACCTACAATGAGCAGTTCTTC
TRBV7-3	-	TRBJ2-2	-	CASSFDTTGELFF	TGTGCCAGCAGCTTCGACACCACCGGGGAGCTGTTTTTT
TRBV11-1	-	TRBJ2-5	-	CASTVDGDRETQYF	TGTGCCAGCACCGTTGACGGGGATAGGGAGACCCAGTACTTC